This is a list of T cell receptor beta chains from one sample in a study of human T cells and chemical hapten exposure. TCRdb reprocessed the RACE reads with MiXCR, giving one entry per CDR3 protein. Here the sample spans some 340,000 distinct CDR3 sequences, around 6.9% being singletons. Sequenced here: whole blood, sampled in connection with sensitization to the hapten diphenylcyclopropenone (DPC). Source of these receptors: a woman aged 18 to 35 with alopecia areata. Some clones in this sample may be carry-over from other donors' samples. Each CDR3 is given with its conserved first and last residue. Fields, in order: V gene, D gene, clone size, CDR3 protein. D genes are given only for firm matches. For some rows the clone size is stated as once, few or many, or as a class when expanded; others skip it.

V gene: TRBV4-2; D gene: -; clone size: few; CDR3 protein: CASSQGPGATYEQYF
V gene: TRBV28; D gene: TRBD1; clone size: few; CDR3 protein: CASSPGQGERPQHF
V gene: TRBV6-6; D gene: TRBD1; clone size: few; CDR3 protein: CASTDRGLNQPQHF
V gene: TRBV18; D gene: -; clone size: few; CDR3 protein: CASSPSPVLGTEAFF
V gene: TRBV14; D gene: -; clone size: few; CDR3 protein: CASSQGKSAFATNEKLFF
V gene: TRBV6-1; D gene: TRBD1; clone size: few; CDR3 protein: CASIGTGNTEAFF
V gene: TRBV11-1; D gene: -; clone size: few; CDR3 protein: CASSPAGRFNTEAFF
V gene: TRBV7-9; D gene: -; clone size: few; CDR3 protein: CASSYGQVNEKLFF
V gene: TRBV5-1; D gene: TRBD2; clone size: few; CDR3 protein: CASSSSGGTIDTQYF
V gene: TRBV12-3/TRBV12-4; D gene: -; clone size: many; CDR3 protein: CASSPSAYEQYF
V gene: TRBV6-2/TRBV6-3; D gene: TRBD2; clone size: many; CDR3 protein: CASSSLTSGGAGKFF
V gene: TRBV18; D gene: TRBD1; clone size: -; CDR3 protein: CASSPGTGPDEQYF
V gene: TRBV6-6; D gene: -; clone size: many; CDR3 protein: CASTRADTQYF
V gene: TRBV6-5; D gene: -; clone size: many; CDR3 protein: CASSPTQMDQYF
V gene: TRBV4-3; D gene: TRBD2; clone size: many; CDR3 protein: CASSQEVSGGYEQYF
V gene: TRBV10-3; D gene: -; clone size: -; CDR3 protein: CAISEIQGADTQYF
V gene: TRBV14; D gene: -; clone size: few; CDR3 protein: CASSQEPAPGTDTQYF
V gene: TRBV7-8; D gene: -; clone size: few; CDR3 protein: CASSLAKTGTEAFF
V gene: TRBV13; D gene: TRBD2; clone size: many; CDR3 protein: CASSSRGRGSEQYF
V gene: TRBV20-1; D gene: TRBD2; clone size: -; CDR3 protein: CSARGVSGDGEQYF
V gene: TRBV7-2; D gene: -; clone size: many; CDR3 protein: CASSPASRETQYF
V gene: TRBV5-1; D gene: -; clone size: many; CDR3 protein: CASSLASNQPQHF
V gene: TRBV24-1; D gene: -; clone size: -; CDR3 protein: CATSSWDGNTIYF
V gene: TRBV27; D gene: -; clone size: many; CDR3 protein: CASSFLADIGLGTDTQYF
V gene: TRBV4-2; D gene: TRBD2; clone size: -; CDR3 protein: CASRSQSGGATGELFF
V gene: TRBV29-1; D gene: -; clone size: few; CDR3 protein: CSVVGGSTEAFF